One and the same sample provided the 10 T cell receptor beta chains below, sequenced in a study of CXCR3-negative and CXCR3-positive naive CD8 T cells. Findings of the study overall: Relative to CXCR3-negative naive cells, CXCR3-positive naive cells had more hydrophobic TRB CDR3s.

Their target antigens are unknown. TRB cDNA was prepared as libraries by UMI-labeled 5' RACE. TCRdb re-called the 5' RACE reads; every CDR3 protein appears as one record, without DNA. The record lists under 85,000 distinct CDR3 sequences, of which the ten most abundant hold approximately 0.62%. Sequencing was done on a sample of naive CXCR3+ CD8+ T cells from blood. This sample's subset: CD45RO-CCR7+CD27+CD95- naive CD8+ T cells expressing CXCR3 (TNR3+). All receptors derive from a human donor in good health. Some clones in this sample may be carry-over from other donors' samples.

The V gene is TRBV29-1, the J gene TRBJ2-4. The CDR3 extends over 13 amino acids. The germline gives CDR1 SQVTM, CDR2 ANQGSEA. The CDR3 reads CSVEDGAKNIQYF.

V usage is TRBV20-1 and J usage is TRBJ2-1; with no DNA, the TCRdb D assignment of TRBD2 cannot be verified. Per germline, CDR1 DFQATT and CDR2 SNEGSKA (reference sequence). The CDR3 spans 15 residues. The CDR3: CSAPLAGVSNNEQFF.

The chain couples TRBV5-1 to TRBJ1-5; checking the TCRdb D call of TRBD1 is not possible without DNA. Germline assignment: CDR1 SGHRS and CDR2 YFSETQ. The CDR3 extends over 15 amino acids. The CDR3 here is CASSDGTQGNQPQHF.

This chain joins TRBV28 and TRBJ2-1. Germline V gives CDR1 MDHEN, CDR2 SYDVKM. The CDR3 length is 14 residues. CDR3 sequence: CASSLSGSYNEQFF. Full variable domain (rest looked up from reference TRBV28 and TRBJ2-1): DVKVTQSSRYLVKRTGEKVFLECVQDMDHENMFWYRQDPGLGLRLIYFSYDVKMKEKGDIPEGYSVSREKKERFSLILESASTNQTSMYLCASSLSGSYNEQFFGPGTRLTVL.

The CDR3: CASSPLEGGAYEQYF. This chain links TRBV18 with TRBJ2-7; TCRdb selects TRBD1, and the lack of DNA leaves this call unchecked. Germline CDR1 KGHSH, CDR2 LQKENI. The CDR3 totals 15 residues.

The chain joins TRBV27 to TRBJ2-5; TCRdb's assignment of TRBD2 cannot be checked, as there is no DNA. This CDR3 region has 15 residues. CDR1 is MNHEY and CDR2 is SMNVEV in the germline V gene (reference sequence). The CDR3 loop reads CASSLSGGSSETQYF.

This chain joins TRBV21-1 and TRBJ2-4; TCRdb indicates TRBD1, and absent DNA this call remains unverified. TRBV21-1 is noted as a pseudogene. The CDR3 extends over 18 amino acids. The CDR3 spells CASSNRGPPGLAKNIQYF.

The V call is TRBV3-1, the J call TRBJ2-7; no DNA is available, so the TRBD1 call from TCRdb remains unchecked. Germline values: CDR1 LGHDT, CDR2 YNNKEL (reference sequence). The CDR3 is made up of 14 amino acids. The CDR3 sequence is CASSQDSGPYEQYF.

The rearrangement joins TRBV12-3 or TRBV12-4 to TRBJ2-2; the D gene TCRdb calls, TRBD1, cannot be checked with no DNA. The CDR3 spans 14 residues. CDR3 in amino acids: CASSLNRDDGELFF.

V is TRBV5-1 and J is TRBJ2-3; TCRdb's D call, TRBD1, is unchecked because there is no DNA. CDR1 and CDR2 (germline): SGHRS, YFSETQ. The CDR3 runs to 17 residues. This CDR3 is CASSLRATGTSTDTQYF.